This TCR beta chain was identified in a study of regulatory T cells in long-lasting Graves disease. Study as a whole: Graves' patients who were just diagnosed had used antithyroid drugs for under 3 months.

The TCR beta library used iRepertoire HTBI primers with Arm-PCR amplification of CDR3. Authors' data handling: From all samples, identification returned over 11 TRBJ and approximately 63 TRBV segments. MiXCR, run by TCRdb on the multiplex PCR reads, gives a single entry per CDR3 protein. The authors' filters were not applied to this entry. The repertoire holds fewer than 400,000 distinct CDR3 sequences, more than 15% seen once, with 35% to 45% in the top ten. Trimming took off 5 bases at V and 3 bases at J, with 17 bases between the two ends. This CDR3 region has 15 residues. Germline CDR1 and CDR2: SEHNR and FQNEAQ (reference sequence). Time point in this sample: newly diagnosed GD, antithyroid drugs for less than 3 months. PBMCs provided the RNA from which the TCR library was made. A peripheral blood sample, roughly 8.5 milliliters in volume, was drawn into EDTA tubes.

The clonotype originates from a female donor with Graves disease. The source material was peripheral blood mononuclear cells (PBMCs), sampled at new diagnosis, from a patient treated with antithyroid drugs. V gene TRBV7-9 combines with J gene TRBJ2-7; the D gene is possibly TRBD2 (6 bases). The CDR3 DNA sequence: TGTGCCAGCAGCCCCCTCGGGGCGGGATTCTACGAGCAGTACTTC. It is translated as CASSPLGAGFYEQYF.